This passage covers 26 T cell receptor beta chains from one sample sequenced in a study of PD-L1 blockade in urothelial cancer (dated by TCRdb to about 2017). Libraries came from the immunoSEQ multiplex PCR assay. Here the immuneACCESS table is served through TCRdb, limited to in-frame sequences with V and J called. Missing clones are a known gap in these copies; in checked studies unresolved V genes cover under half, and the rest lacks a known reason. Across this sample there are approximately 24,000 clones, with 75% to 90% seen only once. The leading ten clones occupy approximately 32% of the sample. This specimen consisted of PBMCs, obtained around atezolizumab (anti-PD-L1) treatment. These receptors were obtained from a man aged 55 to 70 with urothelial cancer.

V and J are TRBV5-1 and TRBJ2-1, with 7 bases that match TRBD1. V dropped 4 bases and J dropped 1; count of bases not matched to a gene: 2. Germline loops: CDR1 SGHRS, CDR2 YFSETQ. The CDR3 covers 14 residues. CDR3 sequence (DNA): TGCGCCAGCAGCCAGGGACAGTCCTACAATGAGCAGTTCTTC. The encoded protein is CASSQGQSYNEQFF.

The chain combines TRBV19 with TRBJ2-1, with TRBD2 identical over 8 bases. Germline CDR1 and CDR2: LNHDA and SQIVND (reference sequence). V dropped 6 bases and J dropped 8; count of bases not matched to a gene: 15. CDR3 length: 16 residues. CDR3 in DNA: TGTGCCAGTAGGAAGATAACGGGGGGGCCGGTCGATGAGCAGTTCTTC. Translated, it gives CASRKITGGPVDEQFF.

J is TRBJ2-2 and V is TRBV7-8, with 12 nucleotides matching TRBD2. The CDR3 length is 14 residues. CDR1 is SGHVS and CDR2 is FQNEAQ in the germline V gene. The J segment lost 8 bases and the V segment lost 8 bases, leaving 6 bases of the junction unmatched. The CDR3 reads CASGLAGKEGELFF. The CDR3 coding sequence is TGTGCCAGCGGACTAGCGGGAAAAGAAGGGGAGCTGTTTTTT. Drawing the rest from reference TRBV7-8 and TRBJ2-2, the complete variable domain is GAGVSQSPRYKVAKRGQDVALRCDPISGHVSLFWYQQALGQGPEFLTYFQNEAQLDKSGLPSDRFFAERPEGSVSTLKIQRTQQEDSAVYLCASGLAGKEGELFFGEGSRLTVL.

The chain combines TRBV5-4 with TRBJ2-7, with D unclear. From germline, CDR1 is SGHNT and CDR2 YYREEE (reference sequence). The V and J ends lost 0 bases and 2 bases respectively, with 12 bases between them. The CDR3 consists of 15 residues. The CDR3 nucleotides are TGTGCCAGCAGCTTGGTAGGCGGCCTTACCTACGAGCAGTACTTC. The encoded protein is CASSLVGGLTYEQYF.

The V and J genes are TRBV5-1 and TRBJ1-1, with 11 bases aligning to TRBD1. The CDR3 spans 15 residues. The trim removed 4 bases at V and 1 base at J, leaving 3 bases unmatched. Germline CDR1 reads SGHRS; CDR2 reads YFSETQ. CDR3 residues: CASSGTGGANTEAFF. The CDR3 bases are TGCGCCAGCAGCGGGACAGGGGGTGCGAACACTGAAGCTTTCTTT.

V usage is TRBV10-3 and J usage is TRBJ1-2; tentatively, D is TRBD1 (6 bases). The CDR3 is 14 amino acids. Germline CDR1 and CDR2: ENHRY and SYGVKD. V lost 0 bases and J lost 4, with 9 bases in between. CDR3 sequence: CAISESGQVYGYTF. DNA of the CDR3: TGTGCCATCAGTGAGTCGGGACAAGTCTATGGCTACACCTTC.

The V and J genes are TRBV29-1 and TRBJ1-5; 10 positions agree with TRBD1. CDR1 SQVTM and CDR2 ANQGSEA come from the germline V gene. The CDR3 extends over 17 amino acids. V was clipped by 1 base and J by 5 bases; unmatched bases: 11. DNA for the CDR3: TGCAGCGTTGAAGGCCCCCGGGACAGGGGATGGGATCAGCCCCAGCATTTT. Amino acid sequence: CSVEGPRDRGWDQPQHF.

This chain connects TRBV15 to TRBJ2-3; maybe TRBD2 (5 bases). V lost 0 bases to trimming and J lost 6 bases, with 7 bases between them. The germline V gene has CDR1 LNHNV and CDR2 YYDKDF (reference sequence). The length of the CDR3 is 13 residues. The DNA for the CDR3 is TGTGCCACCAGCAGAGATCCGGGGGATACGCAGTATTTT. This sequence encodes CATSRDPGDTQYF.

The chain carries TRBV5-1 and TRBJ2-3; D possibly corresponds to TRBD1 (5 bases). The CDR3 is 15 amino acids. Germline V gene lookup returns CDR1 SGHRS and CDR2 YFSETQ. Trimming took off 4 bases at V and 9 bases at J, with 21 bases between the two ends. CDR3 amino acids: CASSPDSTAGRTQYF. As DNA, the CDR3 is TGCGCCAGCAGCCCCGACTCGACAGCCGGCCGGACGCAGTATTTT.

V and J are TRBV6-1 and TRBJ2-3; TRBD1 matches 8 bases. Looked up from germline, CDR1 is MNHNS and CDR2 is SASEGT. This CDR3 region has 15 residues. With V trimmed by 3 bases and J by 5 bases, 7 bases remained unmatched. CDR3 region: CASSEQGARVDTQYF. As DNA, the CDR3 is TGTGCCAGCAGTGAGCAGGGGGCACGTGTAGATACGCAGTATTTT.

The CDR3 protein is CASSRDYQETQYF. CDR3 coding DNA: TGTGCCAGCAGCCGGGACTACCAAGAGACCCAGTACTTC. This chain connects TRBV7-9 to TRBJ2-7; perhaps TRBD2 as D (6 bases). The last part of the DNA fits TRBJ2-5 better; the J call may be wrong. CDR1 is SEHNR, CDR2 FQNEAQ, per germline (reference sequence). This CDR3 has 13 amino acids.

The J gene is TRBJ1-2, the V gene TRBV27; D gene ambiguous. Germline-derived CDR1 and CDR2 are MNHEY and SMNVEV (reference sequence). V was trimmed by 6 bases and J by 2 bases, leaving 13 bases between them. This CDR3 has 14 amino acids. CDR3 coding DNA: TGTGCCAGCAGATTAACAGCGGGGAACTATGGCTACACCTTC. Its protein product is CASRLTAGNYGYTF.

About this clone: Relative to the germline gene, one junction end is altered; a read error may explain this. This chain uses TRBV5-6 with TRBJ2-7, with 9 bases aligning to TRBD1. Germline V gene lookup returns CDR1 SGHDT and CDR2 YYEEEE. The CDR3 totals 15 residues. CDR3 residues: CASSVSGTGSSEQYF. CDR3 bases: TGTGCCAGCAGCGTTTCCGGGACAGGGTCCTCCGAGCAGTACTTC.

The V and J genes are TRBV4-1 and TRBJ1-2; 8 bases map to TRBD1. The V gene end was trimmed by 1 base and the J gene end by 5 bases; junction bases not matched to a gene: 9. Germline V gene data show CDR1 as MGHRA and CDR2 as YSYEKL. CDR3 length: 16 residues. The DNA of the CDR3 is TGCGCCAGCAGCCAAGGGACCGGGACAGGCCGATATGGCTACACCTTC. This translates into CASSQGTGTGRYGYTF.

This rearrangement joins TRBV15 to TRBJ2-1, with 11 bases lining up with TRBD2. CDR1 and CDR2 from the germline V gene are LNHNV and YYDKDF (reference sequence). The CDR3 covers 20 residues. The junction had 17 bases not matched to a gene; V was cut back by 3 bases and J by 4 bases. CDR3 amino acids: CATSSSVRTSGPSLYNEQFF. DNA of the CDR3: TGTGCCACCAGCAGCTCCGTTCGGACTAGCGGGCCCTCCTTATACAATGAGCAGTTCTTC.

The chain couples TRBV5-5 to TRBJ2-1; D might be TRBD2 (5 bases). The ends were cut back, 2 bases at V and 2 bases at J, with 14 bases in the middle. The CDR3 loop spans 16 amino acids. CDR1 and CDR2 from the germline V gene are SGHKS and YYEKEE (reference sequence). CDR3 loop: CASSFKLALTYNEQFF. Written as DNA, the CDR3 is TGTGCCAGCAGCTTCAAGCTAGCCCTAACCTACAATGAGCAGTTCTTC.

V and J are TRBV11-1 and TRBJ2-1; 13 nucleotides line up with TRBD2. The germline CDR1 and CDR2 sequences are SGHAT and FQDESV (reference sequence). CDR3 length: 15 residues. V lost 4 bases to trimming and J lost 9 bases; unmatched junction nucleotides: 6. CDR3 in amino acids: CASSSLAGGPTEQFF. As DNA, the CDR3 is TGTGCCAGCAGCTCACTAGCGGGGGGGCCCACTGAGCAGTTCTTC.

This sequence joins TRBV19 and TRBJ1-1; the D gene is possibly TRBD1 (5 bases). The CDR3 has 13 residues. Germline lookup yields CDR1 LNHDA and CDR2 SQIVND (reference sequence). V was cut by 3 bases and J by 8 bases, with 13 bases left in between. The CDR3 protein is CASSIGGAGEAFF. CDR3 bases: TGTGCCAGTAGTATCGGAGGGGCAGGGGAAGCTTTCTTT.

This clone was seen just once. The chain links TRBV2 to TRBJ2-5; 16 bases agree with TRBD2. This CDR3 has 16 amino acids. V lost 4 bases and J lost 5; bases outside the gene matches: 4. Germline V gene sequence: CDR1 SNHLY, CDR2 FYNNEI. DNA of the CDR3: TGTGCCAGCAGTGCGGAGGGACTAGCGGGGGGGGAGACCCAGTACTTC. As protein: CASSAEGLAGGETQYF.

The CDR3 loop reads CASSLKFLRQGNSPLHF. CDR3 nucleotide sequence: TGTGCCAGCAGTTTGAAGTTCCTCCGACAGGGAAATTCACCCCTCCACTTT. The chain employs TRBV27 and TRBJ1-6, with TRBD1 identical over 7 bases. Germline trimming cut 3 bases from V and 7 bases from J; bases unmatched to any gene: 12. The CDR3 extends over 17 amino acids. The V gene's germline CDR1 is MNHEY and CDR2 SMNVEV (reference sequence).

The chain has TRBV9 and TRBJ2-6; 10 bases are shared with TRBD2. The ends lost 3 bases at V and 1 base at J; junction bases unmatched: 4. Germline values: CDR1 SGDLS, CDR2 YYNGEE. The CDR3 runs to 17 residues. Here the CDR3 reads CASSGSGGESGANVLTF. DNA of the CDR3: TGTGCCAGCAGCGGAAGCGGGGGGGAGTCTGGGGCCAACGTCCTGACTTTC.

This chain links TRBV5-1 with TRBJ1-1; possible D gene TRBD1, 5 bases. This CDR3 region has 14 residues. Trimming cost V 4 bases and J 1 base, with 11 bases left between them. From germline, CDR1 is SGHRS and CDR2 YFSETQ. The CDR3 coding sequence is TGCGCCAGCAGCGTACAACAGGCGAACACTGAAGCTTTCTTT. The encoded protein is CASSVQQANTEAFF.

The chain couples TRBV5-1 to TRBJ2-4; weak D call: TRBD1 (6 bases). The germline V and J ends were trimmed by 0 bases and 1 base, with 14 bases remaining between them. Germline CDR1 is SGHRS and CDR2 is YFSETQ. The CDR3 is 17 residues long. The CDR3 loop reads CASSLGLGQGAKNIQYF. The CDR3 nucleotides read TGCGCCAGCAGCTTGGGACTGGGGCAGGGGGCCAAAAACATTCAGTACTTC.

The genes are TRBV30 and TRBJ2-7, with D tentatively TRBD1 (5 bases). Germline V lookup: CDR1 GTSNPN, CDR2 SVGIG (reference sequence). This CDR3 region has 11 residues. With 8 bases removed from V and 3 bases from J, the gap between germline ends came to 11 bases. CDR3 amino acids: CAREDSYEQYF. CDR3 coding DNA: TGTGCCCGAGAAGACAGCTACGAGCAGTACTTC.

The rearrangement uses TRBV19 and TRBJ2-1, with a weak D call TRBD1 (5 bases). The germline gives CDR1 LNHDA, CDR2 SQIVND (reference sequence). Deletions cut 7 bases from V and 4 bases from J, with 8 bases between. CDR3 length equals 12 residues. Written as DNA, the CDR3 is TGTGCCAGTATATCAGGGTACAATGAGCAGTTCTTC. It encodes CASISGYNEQFF.

The J gene is TRBJ1-2, the V gene TRBV19, with TRBD1 as a possible D gene (6 bases). CDR3 length equals 13 residues. Germline-derived CDR1 and CDR2 are LNHDA and SQIVND (reference sequence). V was trimmed by 1 base and J by 10 bases, leaving 13 bases between them. CDR3: CASSIARQVSYTF. The CDR3 DNA sequence: TGTGCCAGTAGTATAGCCCGACAGGTCTCCTACACCTTC.